One sample yielded the 24 T cell receptor beta chains listed below, sequenced in a study of shared clonotypes between healthy human individuals. Clones were read by immunoSEQ multiplex PCR, and TCRdb kept only the in-frame ones, dropping some. This sample carries around 330,000 clones, around 74% of them seen once, and the ten largest clones take under 13%. Input material: memory CD4+ T cells sorted from blood. Subset reported: CD45RA-negative fraction. The receptors were gathered from a man aged 25 to 40 in good health.

This clone was counted once. The J gene is TRBJ1-1, the V gene TRBV7-2, with a possible D match to TRBD1 (6 bases). Trimming left V 1 base short and J 7 bases short, with 19 bases between. CDR1 is SGHTA, CDR2 FQGNSA, per germline. This CDR3 comprises 16 residues. The DNA for the CDR3 is TGTGCCAGCAGCTTAGTAGGGGGGACAAGGGGCCATGAAGCTTTCTTT. Protein: CASSLVGGTRGHEAFF.

CDR3 sequence: CASSVASLAGTGELFF. The CDR3 DNA follows: TGTGCCAGCAGCGTAGCTTCGCTAGCAGGTACCGGGGAGCTGTTTTTT. The chain carries TRBV9 and TRBJ2-2, with a weak D call TRBD2 (5 bases). V lost 0 bases to trimming and J lost 5 bases, with 14 bases between them. The germline V gene encodes CDR1 SGDLS and CDR2 YYNGEE. The CDR3 sequence is 16 residues long.

The J gene is TRBJ2-7, the V gene TRBV7-8; D might be TRBD1 (6 bases). The CDR3 has 14 amino acids. V gave up 3 bases and J gave up 5 bases, with 14 bases separating them. Germline V gives CDR1 SGHVS, CDR2 FQNEAQ. DNA of the CDR3: TGTGCCAGCAGCTTTACAGGGAAGGACCACGAGCAGTACTTC. This sequence encodes CASSFTGKDHEQYF.

Of note for this clone: This is likely an artifact of a read error, given a far larger clone one base away. The chain recombines TRBV14 with TRBJ2-7; no clear D gene. The CDR3 has 14 amino acids. CDR1 is SGHDN, CDR2 FVKESK, per germline. V was cut by 4 bases and J by 0 bases, with 10 bases left in between. CDR3 amino acids: CASSRRIDSYEQYF. CDR3 in DNA: TGTGCCAGCAGCCGGAGAATCGACTCCTACGAGCAGTACTTC.

The genes are TRBV7-9 and TRBJ1-2; 8 bases align to TRBD1. This CDR3 is built from 17 residues. V gave up 5 bases and J gave up 2 bases; unmatched junction bases: 13. Germline values: CDR1 SEHNR, CDR2 FQNEAQ (reference sequence). The CDR3 is CASSPGGWDRKNYGYTF. CDR3 nucleotides: TGTGCCAGCAGCCCTGGGGGATGGGACAGGAAAAACTATGGCTACACCTTC.

The chain joins TRBV9 to TRBJ1-2, with 7 bases that match TRBD1. This CDR3 is 13 amino acids long. CDR1 and CDR2 (germline): SGDLS, YYNGEE. With 3 bases clipped from V and 4 bases from J, the junction kept 3 bases outside the gene matches. CDR3 DNA sequence: TGTGCCAGCAGCGACGCAGGGGGCTATGGCTACACCTTC. Protein product: CASSDAGGYGYTF. The full variable domain, in which reference TRBV9 and TRBJ1-2 provide the parts outside the CDR3, is DSGVTQTPKHLITATGQRVTLRCSPRSGDLSVYWYQQSLDQGLQFLIQYYNGEERAKGNILERFSAQQFPDLHSELNLSSLELGDSALYFCASSDAGGYGYTFGSGTRLTVV.

This chain connects TRBV7-9 to TRBJ2-1, with D possibly being TRBD2 (5 bases). In germline, CDR1 is SEHNR, CDR2 FQNEAQ (reference sequence). The germline V and J ends were trimmed by 4 bases and 7 bases, with 20 bases remaining between them. The length of the CDR3 is 16 residues. CDR3 protein: CASSSNRRATGNEQFF. CDR3 nucleotide sequence: TGTGCCAGCAGCTCCAACCGGCGGGCCACGGGGAATGAGCAGTTCTTC.

This clone was observed once. The same CDR3 arises from other DNA sequences in this sample as well. The chain employs TRBV5-1 and TRBJ1-4; D is ambiguous. The V end lost 0 bases, the J end lost 5 bases, and 5 bases lay between the germline ends. This CDR3 has 13 amino acids. Germline-derived CDR1 and CDR2 are SGHRS and YFSETQ. This chain's CDR3 is CASSLEPNEKLFF. DNA of the CDR3: TGCGCCAGCAGCTTGGAGCCAAATGAAAAACTGTTTTTT.

V gene TRBV5-6 combines with J gene TRBJ2-2, with 11 bases matching TRBD2. CDR3 length: 16 residues. V shed 4 bases and J 5 bases; nucleotides not matched to a gene: 7. Germline V gene sequence: CDR1 SGHDT, CDR2 YYEEEE. In nucleotides, the CDR3 is TGTGCCAGCAGCCGTAGCGGGAGGGCTCAGACCGGGGAGCTGTTTTTT. The encoded protein is CASSRSGRAQTGELFF. Full variable domain (missing parts from reference TRBV5-6 and TRBJ2-2): DAGVTQSPTHLIKTRGQQVTLRCSPKSGHDTVSWYQQALGQGPQFIFQYYEEEERQRGNFPDRFSGHQFPNYSSELNVNALLLGDSALYLCASSRSGRAQTGELFFGEGSRLTVL.

This chain joins TRBV14 and TRBJ2-3; perhaps TRBD2 as D (6 bases). The germline V and J ends were trimmed by 1 base and 2 bases, with 13 bases remaining between them. The CDR3 has 16 amino acids. Per germline, CDR1 SGHDN and CDR2 FVKESK. CDR3 sequence: CASSQGLRGNTDTQYF. CDR3 bases: TGTGCCAGCAGCCAAGGCCTTCGGGGGAACACAGATACGCAGTATTTT.

The rearrangement joins TRBV6-7 to TRBJ2-7; either TRBD1 or TRBD2 may supply D (8 bases each). TRBV6-7 is reported as an ORF; its role is uncertain. CDR3 length equals 22 residues. V was shortened by 7 bases and J by 2 bases, with 39 bases between the two germline ends. CDR3 sequence (DNA): TGTGCCAGCACTCCCGGTGGCCAGGGGGCGGGAAGTAGCGGGATCGGAGCCTACGAGCAGTACTTC. Translation gives CASTPGGQGAGSSGIGAYEQYF.

The rearrangement joins TRBV10-3 to TRBJ2-5; 11 positions agree with TRBD2. The J call may not be correct, given that the DNA end is closer to TRBJ2-7. The CDR3 is 18 amino acids. Germline V lookup: CDR1 ENHRY, CDR2 SYGVKD. The chain's CDR3 is CAISPGTSGTPTTYEQYF. The DNA of the CDR3 is TGTGCCATCAGTCCGGGGACTAGCGGAACTCCGACTACCTACGAGCAGTACTTC.

The chain links TRBV6-5 to TRBJ2-4; the D is unclear. Germline V gene sequence: CDR1 MNHEY, CDR2 SVGAGI. V was trimmed by 5 bases and J by 2 bases, leaving 13 bases between them. The CDR3 contains 15 residues. This chain's CDR3 is CASSPETETKNIQYF. The CDR3 DNA reads as TGTGCCAGCAGTCCGGAAACAGAGACCAAAAACATTCAGTACTTC.

V usage is TRBV5-1 and J usage is TRBJ2-3, with D perhaps TRBD1 (5 bases). The CDR3 extends over 15 amino acids. Trimming stripped 0 bases from V and 6 bases from J, with 14 bases between. The germline V gene encodes CDR1 SGHRS and CDR2 YFSETQ. The CDR3 bases are TGCGCCAGCAGCTTGGCCGGGCAGGGCTCTGATACGCAGTATTTT. It encodes CASSLAGQGSDTQYF.

The V and J genes are TRBV19 and TRBJ2-1, with D unresolved. The CDR3 is 13 residues long. The V gene's germline CDR1 is LNHDA and CDR2 SQIVND (reference sequence). Trimming pared 4 bases from V and 6 bases from J, leaving 10 bases between. The CDR3: CASSTKQRNEQFF. In nucleotides, the CDR3 is TGTGCCAGTAGTACGAAACAACGCAATGAGCAGTTCTTC. Combining the CDR3 with reference TRBV19 and TRBJ2-1 gives the whole variable domain DGGITQSPKYLFRKEGQNVTLSCEQNLNHDAMYWYRQDPGQGLRLIYYSQIVNDFQKGDIAEGYSVSREKKESFPLTVTSAQKNPTAFYLCASSTKQRNEQFFGPGTRLTVL.

A word on this clone: At one end, the junction sequence differs from germline, possibly due to a read error. The CDR3 DNA follows: TGTGCCGGCTCAACCACCGGGACTAGCGCTAAGTACTTC. This sequence encodes CAGSTTGTSAKYF. The genes are TRBV18 and TRBJ2-7; 10 bases agree with TRBD2. The CDR3 is made up of 13 amino acids. Per germline, CDR1 KGHSH and CDR2 LQKENI.

This clone was seen a handful of times. The rearrangement links TRBV30 to TRBJ2-5, with TRBD2 matching over 12 bases. Trimming at V came to 3 bases and at J to 4 bases, leaving 3 bases not matched to a gene. The CDR3 totals 14 residues. CDR1 and CDR2 from the germline V gene are GTSNPN and SVGIG (reference sequence). The CDR3 protein is CAWRLAGGRETQYF. CDR3 nucleotide sequence: TGTGCCTGGAGACTAGCGGGAGGACGAGAGACCCAGTACTTC.

The rearrangement joins TRBV6-1 to TRBJ2-1, with 8 nucleotides matching TRBD1. Germline V gene lookup returns CDR1 MNHNS and CDR2 SASEGT. The CDR3 contains 12 residues. V gave up 8 bases and J gave up 14 bases; unmatched junction bases: 11. For the CDR3, the DNA is TGTGCCAGCGTTCCTAATTCGGGACAGGAGTTCTTC. Translation gives CASVPNSGQEFF.

The V and J genes are TRBV27 and TRBJ2-5; tentative D call: TRBD2 (6 bases). The CDR3 is made up of 12 amino acids. Germline CDR1 reads MNHEY; CDR2 reads SMNVEV (reference sequence). Trimming shortened V by 8 bases and J by 6 bases, and 13 bases separated the two germline ends. Here the CDR3 reads CASGTLSKTQYF. The DNA of the CDR3 is TGTGCCAGCGGGACTCTGAGCAAGACCCAGTACTTC.

The genes are TRBV9 and TRBJ2-1; 11 bases agree with TRBD2. This CDR3 spans 15 amino acids. J was trimmed by 9 bases and V by 1 base; bases with no gene match: 6. Germline V gene lookup returns CDR1 SGDLS and CDR2 YYNGEE. CDR3: CASSVLLAGAGEQFF. The CDR3 bases are TGTGCCAGCAGCGTACTACTAGCGGGAGCTGGTGAGCAGTTCTTC.

This sequence joins TRBV9 and TRBJ1-2; D is undetermined. V was cut by 0 bases and J by 6 bases, with 15 bases left in between. This CDR3 is 15 amino acids long. CDR1 is SGDLS, CDR2 YYNGEE, per germline. Written as DNA, the CDR3 is TGTGCCAGCAGCGTAGAGTGGGGAAGCTGGGATGGCTACACCTTC. Translated, it gives CASSVEWGSWDGYTF. Based on the CDR3 plus reference TRBV9 and TRBJ1-2, the full variable domain is DSGVTQTPKHLITATGQRVTLRCSPRSGDLSVYWYQQSLDQGLQFLIQYYNGEERAKGNILERFSAQQFPDLHSELNLSSLELGDSALYFCASSVEWGSWDGYTFGSGTRLTVV.

This rearrangement joins TRBV30 to TRBJ1-1, with D uncertain. This CDR3 has 14 amino acids. V gave up 3 bases and J gave up 0 bases, with 11 bases separating them. Germline assignment: CDR1 GTSNPN and CDR2 SVGIG (reference sequence). CDR3 bases: TGTGCCTGGAGCCCAGACTCCTTGAACACTGAAGCTTTCTTT. Protein: CAWSPDSLNTEAFF.

The chain has TRBV6-1 and TRBJ2-7; 9 nucleotides match TRBD2. The length of the CDR3 is 14 residues. From germline, CDR1 is MNHNS and CDR2 SASEGT. With V trimmed by 5 bases and J by 2 bases, 4 bases remained unmatched. This CDR3 is CASSTAGGTYEQYF. Here the CDR3 DNA reads TGTGCCAGCAGTACGGCGGGAGGGACCTACGAGCAGTACTTC.

J is TRBJ2-5 and V is TRBV28; weak D call: TRBD2 (6 bases). CDR3 size: 13 residues. V was shortened by 6 bases and J by 5 bases, with 13 bases between the two germline ends. Germline CDR1 is MDHEN and CDR2 is SYDVKM. The CDR3 protein is CASRSDRGETQYF. CDR3 DNA: TGTGCCAGCAGATCCGACCGGGGGGAGACCCAGTACTTC. Complete variable domain (other parts from reference TRBV28 and TRBJ2-5): DVKVTQSSRYLVKRTGEKVFLECVQDMDHENMFWYRQDPGLGLRLIYFSYDVKMKEKGDIPEGYSVSREKKERFSLILESASTNQTSMYLCASRSDRGETQYFGPGTRLLVL.